Included here is one TCR beta chain sequence, with context. Its specific antigen is unknown. No qualities accompany the bases; no much larger clone lies one base away. To prepare the library, 5' RACE was applied. The sample was run on an Illumina HiSeq 2500. The second PCR ran for about 7 to 11 cycles and used a J-beta primer mix along with a sample-barcoded 5' primer. A unique molecular identifier was introduced onto each TCR beta cDNA molecule by a template-switch 5' adaptor carrying 12 random nucleotides. Each sample yielded at least 2.5 million CDR3-containing paired-end reads. All of the RNA was converted into first-strand cDNA using the Mint cDNA synthesis kit, with a TRBC-specific oligonucleotide serving as the primer. Following uracil-DNA glycosylase treatment, a first 18-cycle PCR with universal primers M1SS and BC2_uni_R was performed on all cDNA. In the authors' own workflow: For normalization, 1 million high-quality reads were randomly selected from each sample, with every read carrying a distinct molecular identifier. Instead of being binned into consensus sequences, reads that shared molecular identifiers were thrown out. MiTCR, set to a Q25 quality threshold and the strictest error-elimination algorithm, was used for CDR3 identification, clonotype clustering and error correction. Lower-bound total TCR beta diversity was estimated with a nonparametric unseen species model using Euler transformation. The public reads were reprocessed in TCRdb via fastp at Q25 and MiXCR, keeping in-frame beta chains. CDR3 protein duplicates are merged, each entry listing the most common genes and DNA. The V and J calls follow TCRdb's processing rather than the paper's. This sample holds 1.5 million to 2 million distinct CDR3 sequences; roughly 50% were observed only once. Over 2% of the sample lies in the top ten.

The roughly 39 donors, aged roughly 6 to 100 years, were systemically healthy Caucasian individuals from Russia. Ten milliliters of peripheral blood were drawn from each donor into EDTA-treated Vacutainer tubes. Ficoll-Paque density-gradient centrifugation was used to isolate PBMCs, with at least 7 million per sample. Trizol reagent was used to extract total RNA from the PBMCs, yielding at least 6 micrograms per sample. The percentages of naive CD45RAhigh/CD27high T cells were determined by flow cytometry on a PBMC aliquot from every donor. This record comes from a study of blood T cells in healthy people across ages (dated by TCRdb to between 2014 and 2016). Regarding the study in general: In model experiments, template switching captured about one uniquely barcoded TCR beta cDNA molecule for every two T cells. The study measured age-related changes in TCR beta repertoire diversity using deep sequencing normalized with unique cDNA molecular identifiers. Four age groups were formed from the donors: young (average approximately 15 years), middle-aged (less than 40), aged (more than 55) and long-lived (more than 75). Donors of different ages were randomly distributed across sequencing lanes to avoid experimental bias. The study analyzed two additional independent replicas of 1 million unique cDNA reads from the same blood draw for two donors, one aged 18 to 30 and one aged 80 or older.

Study-wide conclusions, independent of this receptor: The CMV infection status of donors was not known, potentially confounding age-related changes in expanded clonotypes. Estimates of total diversity based on one million sequenced T cells were regarded as lower bounds and as underestimates. There was a strong correlation between observed TCR beta diversity and the percentage of naive T cells measured by flow cytometry. Because profiling used bulk unsorted PBMCs, naive and antigen-experienced compartments could not be compared conclusively. Observed TCR beta diversity per million T cells fell roughly linearly with age, and a significant reduction was already apparent by age about 43. The long-lived group showed more naive CD4+ T cells, fewer expanded clones and increased TCR diversity than the aged group, suggesting age selection.

The germline V gene supplies CDR1 SGHDT and CDR2 YYEEEE. V and J are truncated by 0 bases and 4 bases respectively, leaving an intervening sequence of 16 bases. The CDR3 sequence holds 16 residues, the cysteine and phenylalanine included. Left in the record is the CDR3 DNA by itself, 48 bases read in frame from the first base. The V and J segments used are TRBV5-6 and TRBJ1-2, and the D gene may be TRBD1, 6 bases matching. Sequenced sample: blood. The origin of this receptor is a woman aged 40 to 50 in good health. This receptor has the CDR3 CASSLATGGTAYGYTF. The DNA reads TGTGCCAGCAGCTTGGCCACCGGGGGCACCGCCTATGGCTACACCTTC.